These T cell receptor beta chains were read from a single sample in a study of T-cell reconstitution after alpha-beta-depleted transplantation in children. TCRdb re-derived calls from the PCR reads in MiXCR, one entry per CDR3 protein. The table shows roughly 500,000 distinct CDR3 sequences, with less than 35% occurring only once. This material consisted of PBMCs from the stem cell graft donor, taken from the stem cell graft. These receptors were collected from a human donor who donated a stem cell graft to a child with aplastic anemia. The CDR3 runs from the conserved cysteine through the conserved F or W. The order of the fields is clone size, D gene, V gene, J gene, CDR3 protein, CDR3 DNA. A D gene is named only where the DNA matches it firmly. Size values are once, few and many counts, or a class for expanded clones, and some rows have none.

abundance: -; d_gene: -; v_gene: TRBV12-3/TRBV12-4; j_gene: TRBJ1-2; CDR3aa: CASSPRVANYGYTF; CDR3nt: TGTGCCAGCAGCCCGCGGGTAGCTAACTATGGCTACACCTTC
abundance: few; d_gene: TRBD1; v_gene: TRBV5-1; j_gene: TRBJ2-5; CDR3aa: CASSGTGQGGETQYF; CDR3nt: TGCGCCAGCAGCGGTACGGGACAGGGAGGTGAGACCCAGTACTTC
abundance: many; d_gene: -; v_gene: TRBV19; j_gene: TRBJ2-1; CDR3aa: CASSLILGTSTYNEQFF; CDR3nt: TGTGCCAGTAGTCTGATTCTCGGGACCTCTACCTACAATGAGCAGTTCTTC
abundance: -; d_gene: TRBD2; v_gene: TRBV30; j_gene: TRBJ2-4; CDR3aa: CAWSVSGRSHIQYF; CDR3nt: TGTGCCTGGAGTGTCAGCGGGAGATCGCACATTCAGTACTTC
abundance: -; d_gene: TRBD2; v_gene: TRBV20-1; j_gene: TRBJ2-7; CDR3aa: CSAVKGTSGSRPYEQYF; CDR3nt: TGCAGTGCCGTAAAAGGGACTAGCGGCTCAAGACCATACGAGCAGTACTTC
abundance: few; d_gene: -; v_gene: TRBV7-2; j_gene: TRBJ2-5; CDR3aa: CASSSKLGLGTQYF; CDR3nt: TGTGCCAGCAGCTCGAAACTGGGGCTGGGGACCCAGTACTTC
abundance: once; d_gene: -; v_gene: TRBV25-1; j_gene: TRBJ1-2; CDR3aa: CASSLTGTTYGYTF; CDR3nt: TGTGCCAGCAGTCTTACCGGGACAACCTATGGCTACACCTTC
abundance: few; d_gene: TRBD1; v_gene: TRBV9; j_gene: TRBJ2-1; CDR3aa: CASSYETGGNEQFF; CDR3nt: TGTGCCAGCAGCTACGAGACAGGGGGCAATGAGCAGTTCTTC
abundance: -; d_gene: -; v_gene: TRBV5-1; j_gene: TRBJ2-2; CDR3aa: CASSSDVLVGELFF; CDR3nt: TGCGCCAGCAGCTCGGACGTTCTCGTGGGGGAGCTGTTTTTT
abundance: -; d_gene: -; v_gene: TRBV5-4; j_gene: TRBJ1-1; CDR3aa: CASSFDGMLDHTEAFF; CDR3nt: TGTGCCAGCAGCTTTGACGGGATGTTGGATCACACTGAAGCTTTCTTT
abundance: few; d_gene: TRBD1; v_gene: TRBV11-3; j_gene: TRBJ2-5; CDR3aa: CASSASDRLQETQYF; CDR3nt: TGTGCCAGCAGCGCCTCGGACAGGTTACAAGAGACCCAGTACTTC
abundance: few; d_gene: -; v_gene: TRBV7-2; j_gene: TRBJ2-7; CDR3aa: CASSYPGGRGRQYF; CDR3nt: TGTGCCAGCAGCTACCCAGGTGGGCGGGGAAGGCAGTACTTC
abundance: many; d_gene: -; v_gene: TRBV20-1; j_gene: TRBJ2-7; CDR3aa: CSASGGIYEQYF; CDR3nt: TGCAGTGCTAGCGGGGGCATCTACGAGCAGTACTTC
abundance: -; d_gene: -; v_gene: TRBV20-1; j_gene: TRBJ2-1; CDR3aa: CSASDSPYNEQFF; CDR3nt: TGCAGTGCTAGCGATTCCCCCTACAATGAGCAGTTCTTC
abundance: -; d_gene: -; v_gene: TRBV5-1; j_gene: TRBJ1-2; CDR3aa: CASSSNYDGYTF; CDR3nt: TGCGCCAGCAGCTCGAATTACGATGGCTACACCTTC
abundance: once; d_gene: -; v_gene: TRBV4-1; j_gene: TRBJ2-1; CDR3aa: CASSQDGNEQFF; CDR3nt: TGCGCCAGCAGCCAAGATGGCAATGAGCAGTTCTTC
abundance: few; d_gene: -; v_gene: TRBV12-3/TRBV12-4; j_gene: TRBJ2-1; CDR3aa: CASSTRGPRFGDF; CDR3nt: TGTGCCAGCAGCACAAGGGGCCCCAGGTTTGGGGACTTC
abundance: -; d_gene: TRBD1; v_gene: TRBV11-2; j_gene: TRBJ2-2; CDR3aa: CASSPIRTGLGGELFF; CDR3nt: TGTGCCAGCAGCCCTATAAGGACAGGGCTTGGCGGGGAGCTGTTTTTT
abundance: -; d_gene: -; v_gene: TRBV6-1; j_gene: TRBJ1-2; CDR3aa: CASSGVGGRKPNYGYTF; CDR3nt: TGTGCCAGCAGTGGGGTCGGGGGGCGCAAACCTAACTATGGCTACACCTTC
abundance: -; d_gene: -; v_gene: TRBV7-2; j_gene: TRBJ2-7; CDR3aa: CASSLAGGWYF; CDR3nt: TGTGCCAGCAGCTTAGCAGGGGGGTGGTACTTC
abundance: few; d_gene: -; v_gene: TRBV20-1; j_gene: TRBJ1-2; CDR3aa: CSARQGPTANYGYTF; CDR3nt: TGCAGTGCTAGACAGGGACCAACCGCTAACTATGGCTACACCTTC
abundance: -; d_gene: -; v_gene: TRBV27; j_gene: TRBJ2-3; CDR3aa: CASTGAETSTDTQYF; CDR3nt: TGTGCCAGCACAGGAGCGGAGACTAGCACAGATACGCAGTATTTT
abundance: -; d_gene: -; v_gene: TRBV27; j_gene: TRBJ2-1; CDR3aa: CASIAYSNEQFF; CDR3nt: TGTGCCAGCATCGCGTACTCCAATGAGCAGTTCTTC
abundance: few; d_gene: TRBD2; v_gene: TRBV20-1; j_gene: TRBJ2-7; CDR3aa: CSAPRLAVIGEEQYF; CDR3nt: TGCAGTGCTCCCCGACTAGCGGTCATCGGGGAAGAGCAGTACTTC
abundance: -; d_gene: TRBD1; v_gene: TRBV9; j_gene: TRBJ1-1; CDR3aa: CASSAEQGSYTEAFF; CDR3nt: TGTGCCAGCAGCGCCGAACAGGGGTCGTACACTGAAGCTTTCTTT
abundance: -; d_gene: -; v_gene: TRBV27; j_gene: TRBJ1-2; CDR3aa: CASSLSPGHGYTF; CDR3nt: TGTGCCAGCAGTTTATCCCCAGGGCATGGCTACACCTTC
abundance: -; d_gene: TRBD1; v_gene: TRBV12-3/TRBV12-4; j_gene: TRBJ1-5; CDR3aa: CASSLGQGRIVGNQPQHF; CDR3nt: TGTGCCAGCAGTCTGGGACAGGGAAGGATAGTTGGCAATCAGCCCCAGCATTTT
abundance: -; d_gene: TRBD2; v_gene: TRBV27; j_gene: TRBJ2-1; CDR3aa: CASSFRSLAGGNNEQFF; CDR3nt: TGTGCCAGCAGTTTCAGGTCACTAGCGGGGGGAAACAATGAGCAGTTCTTC
abundance: few; d_gene: -; v_gene: TRBV4-2; j_gene: TRBJ1-5; CDR3aa: CASSPRVADNQPQHF; CDR3nt: TGTGCCAGCAGCCCAAGAGTGGCAGACAATCAGCCCCAGCATTTT
abundance: -; d_gene: TRBD2; v_gene: TRBV6-2/TRBV6-3; j_gene: TRBJ2-7; CDR3aa: CASKLHLSGLDIYEQYF; CDR3nt: TGTGCCAGCAAACTACACCTATCGGGACTAGATATCTACGAGCAGTACTTC
abundance: few; d_gene: TRBD2; v_gene: TRBV12-3/TRBV12-4; j_gene: TRBJ2-1; CDR3aa: CASSRTSGTLYNEQFF; CDR3nt: TGTGCCAGCAGCCGGACTAGCGGGACTCTTTACAATGAGCAGTTCTTC
abundance: -; d_gene: -; v_gene: TRBV20-1; j_gene: TRBJ2-4; CDR3aa: CSARLQGSQAKNIQYF; CDR3nt: TGCAGTGCTAGGTTACAGGGTTCCCAAGCCAAAAACATTCAGTACTTC